This record looks at one T cell receptor beta chain sequence and its context. It has no known antigen specificity. No base qualities exist here, and no much larger clone lies one base off it. The receptor library was made with the immunoSEQ multiplex PCR assay. TCRdb took over this immuneACCESS table, retaining in-frame rearrangements with V and J assigned. Such tables are incomplete; in checked studies, under half of the missing clones stem from an unresolved V gene, and the remainder is unexplained. The sample table lists about 10,000 clones, around 67% of them with a count of one. The top ten hold about 9.8% of the sample. The sample is drawn from a study of chemoradiotherapy in HPV16-positive cancers (dated by TCRdb to 2021 to 2024). With regard to the full study: Candidate HPV-specific T-cell clones and common TCR motifs were defined by functional T-cell assays performed on cells from a couple of HPV16-positive patients. TCR repertoires from over 75 patients with HPV-related cancers were then used to track the candidate HPV-specific TCRs and motifs. The study asked whether T-cell immunity to the HPV oncoproteins E6 and E7 changes during chemoradiotherapy and whether this immunity affects survival. The full study reports these points: The functional definition of HPV-specific T cells was derived from only a couple of HPV16-positive patients, and the survival association was reported for HPV16-positive patients. Among HPV16-positive patients, expansion of HPV-responsive T cells during chemoradiotherapy was associated with better recurrence-free survival. Expansion of candidate HPV-specific clones and E7-related TCR motifs was observed in the tumor microenvironment during treatment, whereas no such expansion was observed for non-HPV-specific T cells.

Repertoires were sampled multiple times during chemoradiotherapy, which allowed clonal expansion in the tumor microenvironment to be followed. The receptor comes from a human donor with HPV-associated anogenital cancer. Collection of the sample occurred from a patient who underwent chemoradiotherapy.

The CDR3 in this case is CASSSGTGSGNEQFF. The nucleotide sequence is TGTGCCAGCAGCTCCGGGACAGGGTCGGGGAATGAGCAGTTCTTC. The sequence links TRBV5-4 to TRBJ2-1, with 9 junctional bases fitting TRBD1. According to the germline V gene (reference sequence), CDR1 reads SGHNT and CDR2 reads YYREEE. Including cysteine and phenylalanine, the CDR3 has 15 amino acids. The DNA shown is the 45-base CDR3, in frame from base 1. Trimmed from V: 3 bases; trimmed from J: 7 bases; junction bases lacking a gene match: 8.